These T cell receptor beta chains were read from a single sample in a study of cytomegalovirus exposure and HLA in healthy donors. Here immunoSEQ multiplex PCR was the method, and the copy in TCRdb shows in-frame clones only, minus some. The sample lists 150,000 to 180,000 clones, 65% to 85% occurring once. Material: PBMCs. The source is a woman in her thirties or forties in good health and CMV-seropositive. CDR3s leave out the opening cysteine and the closing phenylalanine or tryptophan.

v_gene,j_gene,CDR3aa
TRBV27,TRBJ1-5,ASSPGQDNQPQH
TRBV2,TRBJ2-3,ASSEGVSDTQY
TRBV19,TRBJ1-2,ASSIPGTGGDYGYT
TRBV30,TRBJ1-1,AWSVNVGTEAF
TRBV7-9,TRBJ2-2,ASTVSTGPTGELF
TRBV11-3,TRBJ1-1,ASSLSGTGGTEAF
TRBV5-8,TRBJ2-3,ASSQPTSRRKDTQY
TRBV9,TRBJ2-5,ASSVGTGGGETQY
TRBV10-2,TRBJ2-3,ASEGGLADTDTQY
TRBV5-1,TRBJ2-7,ASSLVSLGRVTEQY
TRBV9,TRBJ2-2,ASKGTNTGELF
TRBV6-1,TRBJ1-5,ASSEGSFSPQH
TRBV7-9,TRBJ2-3,ASRQTSGRDTDTQY
TRBV25-1,TRBJ2-3,ASSDGRLQREPQY
TRBV9,TRBJ2-3,ASSVGGSGKGWVDTQY
TRBV18,TRBJ1-1,ASSPRVGGSNTEAF
TRBV11-3,TRBJ2-1,ASSLELAGDNEQF
TRBV10-1,TRBJ2-7,ASSGELSYEQY
TRBV5-4,TRBJ2-3,ASSASTDTQY
TRBV19,TRBJ2-2,ASSLSLYTGELF
TRBV9,TRBJ2-1,ASSSRLASEQF
TRBV9,TRBJ2-7,ASSVGIAEAYEQY
TRBV15,TRBJ2-7,ATSIAGAGEQY
TRBV11-2,TRBJ2-6,ASSLVGGTGANVLT
TRBV28,TRBJ2-5,ASSLWAQGETQY
TRBV7-3,TRBJ1-2,ASSLEGGASSGYT
TRBV6-1,TRBJ2-1,ASSNSDRSGEQF
TRBV29-1,TRBJ2-3,SVEKEGGTSTDTQY
TRBV27,TRBJ2-7,ASSLFGTPSSYEQY
TRBV6-1,TRBJ2-3,ASLLTSGRDTQY
TRBV15,TRBJ1-2,ATSLTDSLYGYT
TRBV28,TRBJ2-1,ASSSSTGSLSNEQF
TRBV11-1,TRBJ1-6,ASRGATGKSPLH
TRBV30,TRBJ2-5,AWSTTVTQETQY
TRBV25-1,TRBJ2-6,ASSDGRAGANVLT
TRBV28,TRBJ1-5,ASSLPRYQEGLSNQPQH
TRBV5-8,TRBJ1-3,ASSRGGPDSGNTIY
TRBV9,TRBJ2-3,ASSVAGTDTQY
TRBV28,TRBJ2-5,ASTPDGVQETQY
TRBV19,TRBJ2-3,ASMHSGGDTQY
TRBV5-1,TRBJ2-5,ASSLGDRGRETQY
TRBV18,TRBJ1-1,ASSPPTGGGDTEAF
TRBV28,TRBJ2-1,ASAPGGADEQF
TRBV5-6,TRBJ2-7,ASSLEGSGGSSYEQY
TRBV7-9,TRBJ2-1,ASSLAFRGLAYNEQF
TRBV6-6,TRBJ1-2,ASSYSVAPEGYT
TRBV19,TRBJ2-2,ASSILQANTGELF
TRBV7-6,TRBJ2-1,ASSPGGGSGRRYEQF
TRBV14,TRBJ2-3,ASSHRQGSADTQY
TRBV4-1,TRBJ2-3,ASSRIRGPDTQY
TRBV19,TRBJ2-1,ASSIVLAGVGEQF
TRBV6-6,TRBJ2-3,ASSWGTSGSPDTQY
TRBV5-1,TRBJ2-1,ASSFSSGSISYNEQF
TRBV7-8,TRBJ2-1,ASSLGPQGLADPF
TRBV6-5,TRBJ1-1,ASSYLGRVTEAF
TRBV18,TRBJ2-2,ASSPLGFSGRRVTGELF
TRBV5-1,TRBJ2-5,ASTVAAAASETQY
TRBV29-1,TRBJ1-2,SVPLEANYGYT